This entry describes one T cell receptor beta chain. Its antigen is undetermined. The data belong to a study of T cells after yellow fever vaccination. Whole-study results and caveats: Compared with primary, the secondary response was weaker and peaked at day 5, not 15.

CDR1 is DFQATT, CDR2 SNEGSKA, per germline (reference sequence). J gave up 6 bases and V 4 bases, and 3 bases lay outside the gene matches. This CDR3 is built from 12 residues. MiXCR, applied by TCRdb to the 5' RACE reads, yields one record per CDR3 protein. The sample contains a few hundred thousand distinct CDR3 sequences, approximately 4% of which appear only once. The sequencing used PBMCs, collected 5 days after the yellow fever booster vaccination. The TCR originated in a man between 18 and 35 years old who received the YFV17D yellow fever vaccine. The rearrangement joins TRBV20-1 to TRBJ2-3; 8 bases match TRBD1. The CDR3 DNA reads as TGCAGTGCTACCGGGGACAGGGATACGCAGTATTTT. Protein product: CSATGDRDTQYF.